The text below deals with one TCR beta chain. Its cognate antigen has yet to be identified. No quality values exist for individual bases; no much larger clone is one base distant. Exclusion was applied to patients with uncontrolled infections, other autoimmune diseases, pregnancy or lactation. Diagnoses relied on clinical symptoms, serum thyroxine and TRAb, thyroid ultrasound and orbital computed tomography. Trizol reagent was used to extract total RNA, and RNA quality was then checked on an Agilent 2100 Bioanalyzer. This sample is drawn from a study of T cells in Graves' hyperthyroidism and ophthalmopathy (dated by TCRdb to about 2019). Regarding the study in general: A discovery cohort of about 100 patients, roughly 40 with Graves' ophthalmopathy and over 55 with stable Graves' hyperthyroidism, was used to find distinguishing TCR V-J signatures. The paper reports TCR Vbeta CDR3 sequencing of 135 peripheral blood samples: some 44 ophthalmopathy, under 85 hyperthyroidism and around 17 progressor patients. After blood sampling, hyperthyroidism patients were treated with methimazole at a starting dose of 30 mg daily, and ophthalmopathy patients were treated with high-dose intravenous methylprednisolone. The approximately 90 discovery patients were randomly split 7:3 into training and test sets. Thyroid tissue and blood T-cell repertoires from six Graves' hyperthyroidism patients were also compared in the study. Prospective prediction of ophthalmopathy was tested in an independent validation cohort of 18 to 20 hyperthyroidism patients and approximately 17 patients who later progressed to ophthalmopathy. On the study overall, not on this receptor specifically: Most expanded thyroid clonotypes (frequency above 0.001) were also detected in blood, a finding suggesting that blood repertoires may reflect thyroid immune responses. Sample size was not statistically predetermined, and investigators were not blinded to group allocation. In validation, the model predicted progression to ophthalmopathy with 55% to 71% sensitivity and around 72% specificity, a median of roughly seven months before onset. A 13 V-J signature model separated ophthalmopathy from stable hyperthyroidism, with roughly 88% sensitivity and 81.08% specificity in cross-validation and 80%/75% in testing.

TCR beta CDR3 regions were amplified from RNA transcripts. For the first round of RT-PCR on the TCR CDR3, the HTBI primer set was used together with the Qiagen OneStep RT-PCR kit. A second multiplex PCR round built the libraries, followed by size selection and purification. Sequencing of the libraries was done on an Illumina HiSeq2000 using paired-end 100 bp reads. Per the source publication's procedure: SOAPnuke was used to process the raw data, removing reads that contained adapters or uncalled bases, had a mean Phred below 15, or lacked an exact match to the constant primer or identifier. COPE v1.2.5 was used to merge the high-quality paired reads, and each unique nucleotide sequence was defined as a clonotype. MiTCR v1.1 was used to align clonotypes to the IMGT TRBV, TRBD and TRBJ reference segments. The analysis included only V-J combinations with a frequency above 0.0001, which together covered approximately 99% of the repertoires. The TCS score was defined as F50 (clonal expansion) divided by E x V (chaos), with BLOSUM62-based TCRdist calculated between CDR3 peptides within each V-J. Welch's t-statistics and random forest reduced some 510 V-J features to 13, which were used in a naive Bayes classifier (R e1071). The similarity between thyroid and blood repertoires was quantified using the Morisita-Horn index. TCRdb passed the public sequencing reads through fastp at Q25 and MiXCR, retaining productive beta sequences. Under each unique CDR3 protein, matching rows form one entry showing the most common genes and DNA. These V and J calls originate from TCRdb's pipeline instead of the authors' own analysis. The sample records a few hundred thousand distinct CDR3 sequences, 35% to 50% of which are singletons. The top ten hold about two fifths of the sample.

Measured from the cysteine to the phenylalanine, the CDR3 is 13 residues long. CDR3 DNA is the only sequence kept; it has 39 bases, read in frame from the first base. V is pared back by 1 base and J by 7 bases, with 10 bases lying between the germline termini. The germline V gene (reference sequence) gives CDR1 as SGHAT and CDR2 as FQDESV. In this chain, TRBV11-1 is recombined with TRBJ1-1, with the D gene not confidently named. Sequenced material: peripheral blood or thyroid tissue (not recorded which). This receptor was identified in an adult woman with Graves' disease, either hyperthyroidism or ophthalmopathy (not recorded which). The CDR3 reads CASSLVLSGEAFF. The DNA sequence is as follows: TGTGCCAGCAGCTTAGTTCTCTCCGGTGAAGCTTTCTTT.